Following are 5 T cell receptor beta chains from one sample sequenced in a study of blood T cell repertoires in COVID-19. TCRdb's table, derived via immunoSEQ multiplex PCR, lists solely in-frame clones and lacks some. Here the sample spans a few hundred thousand clones, roughly four fifths being singletons. Material: PBMCs or T cells enriched from blood (not recorded which). These TCRs come from a man aged 50 to 59 who had recovered from COVID-19.

The chain couples TRBV4-2 to TRBJ2-1; tentative D call: TRBD2 (7 bases). Germline CDR1 LGHNA, CDR2 YNFKEQ. The CDR3 has 13 residues. Trimming removed 3 bases from V and 10 bases from J, with 13 bases in between. In DNA form, the CDR3 reads TGTGCCAGCAGCCAGGGGGGGCCGAAAGAGCAGTTCTTC. It specifies CASSQGGPKEQFF.

The CDR3 is CASSLGGTPYEQYF. The CDR3 coding sequence is TGCGCCAGCAGCTTGGGAGGGACTCCCTACGAGCAGTACTTC. The chain couples TRBV5-1 to TRBJ2-7; maybe TRBD2 (6 bases). This CDR3 has 14 amino acids. Germline-derived CDR1 and CDR2 are SGHRS and YFSETQ. V lost 0 bases and J 2 bases, leaving 9 bases between the germline ends.

The J gene is TRBJ1-5, the V gene TRBV4-2; D is undetermined. This CDR3 is built from 17 residues. Germline-derived CDR1 and CDR2 are LGHNA and YNFKEQ. Trimming cost V 1 base and J 4 bases, with 17 bases left between them. In DNA, the CDR3 is TGTGCCAGCAGCCAAGTCGGTTTTTCAGCGATTAATCAGCCCCAGCATTTT. Residues: CASSQVGFSAINQPQHF.

This clone was observed many times. This chain links TRBV10-1 with TRBJ2-7; TRBD1 agrees at 9 bases. Germline V lookup: CDR1 WNHNN, CDR2 SYGVQD (reference sequence). The ends lost 5 bases at V and 5 bases at J; junction bases unmatched: 10. This CDR3 has 15 amino acids. For the CDR3, the DNA is TGCGCCAGCAGTCAAGCCGGGACAGGGCACCACGAGCAGTACTTC. It specifies CASSQAGTGHHEQYF.

The V and J genes are TRBV15 and TRBJ2-7; 7 nucleotides line up with TRBD2. The ends lost 0 bases at V and 7 bases at J; junction bases unmatched: 12. Germline CDR1 reads LNHNV; CDR2 reads YYDKDF (reference sequence). The CDR3 is made up of 16 amino acids. In DNA form, the CDR3 reads TGTGCCACCAGCAGAGATGGCGGGAGTCGGCTGGGTGAGCAGTACTTC. It yields the protein CATSRDGGSRLGEQYF.